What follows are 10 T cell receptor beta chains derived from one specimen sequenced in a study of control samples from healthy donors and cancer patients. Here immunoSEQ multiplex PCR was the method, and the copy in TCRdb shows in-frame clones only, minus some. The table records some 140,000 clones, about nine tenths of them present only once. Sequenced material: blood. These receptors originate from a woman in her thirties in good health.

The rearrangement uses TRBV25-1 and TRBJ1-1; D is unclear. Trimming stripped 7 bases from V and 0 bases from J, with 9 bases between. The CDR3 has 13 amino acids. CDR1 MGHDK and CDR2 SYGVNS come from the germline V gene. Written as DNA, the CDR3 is TGTGCCAGCACCGGACCCGTGAACACTGAAGCTTTCTTT. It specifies CASTGPVNTEAFF.

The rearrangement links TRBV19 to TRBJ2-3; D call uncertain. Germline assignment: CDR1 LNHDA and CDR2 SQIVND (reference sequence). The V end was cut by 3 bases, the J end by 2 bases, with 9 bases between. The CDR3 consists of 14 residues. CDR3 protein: CASSMGTITDTQYF. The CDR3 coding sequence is TGTGCCAGTAGTATGGGCACAATCACAGATACGCAGTATTTT.

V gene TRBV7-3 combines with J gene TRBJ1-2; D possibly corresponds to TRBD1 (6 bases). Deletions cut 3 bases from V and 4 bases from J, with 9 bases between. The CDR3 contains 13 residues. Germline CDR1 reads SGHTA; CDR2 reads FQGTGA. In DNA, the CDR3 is TGTGCCAGCAGCTTGGGAGGGGGCTATGGCTACACCTTC. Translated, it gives CASSLGGGYGYTF.

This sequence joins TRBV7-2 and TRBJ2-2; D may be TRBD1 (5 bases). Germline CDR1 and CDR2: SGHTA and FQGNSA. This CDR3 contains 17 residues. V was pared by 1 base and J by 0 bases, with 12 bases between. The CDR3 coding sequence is TGTGCCAGCAGCTTAGGCTCATGGGGCTCGAACACCGGGGAGCTGTTTTTT. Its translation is CASSLGSWGSNTGELFF.

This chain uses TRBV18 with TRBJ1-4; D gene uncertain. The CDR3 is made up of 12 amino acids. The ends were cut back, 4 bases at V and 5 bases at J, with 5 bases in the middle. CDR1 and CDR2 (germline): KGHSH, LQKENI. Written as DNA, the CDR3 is TGTGCCAGCTCACAGCCCAATGAAAAACTGTTTTTT. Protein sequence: CASSQPNEKLFF.

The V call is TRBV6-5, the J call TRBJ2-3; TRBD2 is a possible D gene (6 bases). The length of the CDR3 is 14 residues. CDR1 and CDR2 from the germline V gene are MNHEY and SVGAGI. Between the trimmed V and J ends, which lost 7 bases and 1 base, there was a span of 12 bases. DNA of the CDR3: TGTGCCAGCAAGGAACCTAGCGGCACAGATACGCAGTATTTT. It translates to CASKEPSGTDTQYF.

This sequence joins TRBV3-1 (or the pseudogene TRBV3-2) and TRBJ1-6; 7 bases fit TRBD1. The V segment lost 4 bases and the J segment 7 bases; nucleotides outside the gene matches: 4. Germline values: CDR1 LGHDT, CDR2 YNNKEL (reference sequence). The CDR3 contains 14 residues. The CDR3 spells CASSPGTANSPLHF. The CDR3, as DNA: TGTGCCAGCAGCCCAGGGACAGCAAATTCACCCCTCCACTTT.

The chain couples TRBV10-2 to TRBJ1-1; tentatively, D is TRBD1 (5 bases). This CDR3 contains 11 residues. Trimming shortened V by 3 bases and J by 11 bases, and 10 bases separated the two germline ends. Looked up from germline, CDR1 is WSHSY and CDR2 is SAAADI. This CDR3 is CASSEGVSAFF. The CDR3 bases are TGCGCCAGCAGTGAAGGGGTCTCGGCTTTCTTT.

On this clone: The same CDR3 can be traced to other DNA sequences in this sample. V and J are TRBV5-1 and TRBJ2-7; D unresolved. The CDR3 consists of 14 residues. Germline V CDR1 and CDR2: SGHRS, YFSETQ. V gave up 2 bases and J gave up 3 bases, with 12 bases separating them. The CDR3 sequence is CASSLPEPSYEQYF. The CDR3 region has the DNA TGCGCCAGCAGCTTACCGGAACCCAGCTACGAGCAGTACTTC.

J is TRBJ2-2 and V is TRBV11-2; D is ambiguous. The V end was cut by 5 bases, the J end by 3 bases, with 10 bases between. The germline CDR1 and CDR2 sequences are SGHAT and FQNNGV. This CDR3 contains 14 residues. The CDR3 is CASSPARDTGELFF. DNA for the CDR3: TGTGCCAGCAGCCCCGCCCGGGACACCGGGGAGCTGTTTTTT.